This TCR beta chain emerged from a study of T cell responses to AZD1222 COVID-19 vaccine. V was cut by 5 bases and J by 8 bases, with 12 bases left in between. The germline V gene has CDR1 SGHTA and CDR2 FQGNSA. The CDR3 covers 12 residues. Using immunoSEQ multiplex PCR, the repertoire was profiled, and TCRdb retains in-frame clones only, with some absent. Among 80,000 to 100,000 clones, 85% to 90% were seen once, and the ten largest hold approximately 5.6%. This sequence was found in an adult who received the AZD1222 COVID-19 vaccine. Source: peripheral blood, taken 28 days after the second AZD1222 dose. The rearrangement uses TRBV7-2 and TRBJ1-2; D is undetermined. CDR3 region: CASSQPTDGYTF. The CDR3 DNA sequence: TGTGCCAGCAGCCAGCCGACGGACGGCTACACCTTC.